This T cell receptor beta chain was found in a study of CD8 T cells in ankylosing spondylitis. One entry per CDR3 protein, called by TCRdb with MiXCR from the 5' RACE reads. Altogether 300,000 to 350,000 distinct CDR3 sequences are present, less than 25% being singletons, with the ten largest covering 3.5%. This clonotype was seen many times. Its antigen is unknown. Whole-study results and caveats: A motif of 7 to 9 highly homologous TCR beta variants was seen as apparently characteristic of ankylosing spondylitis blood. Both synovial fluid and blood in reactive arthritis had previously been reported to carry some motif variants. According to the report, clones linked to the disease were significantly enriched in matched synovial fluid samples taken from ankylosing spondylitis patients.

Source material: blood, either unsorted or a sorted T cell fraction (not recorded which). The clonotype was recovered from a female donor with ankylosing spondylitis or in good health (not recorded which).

This chain's CDR3 is CASSYGFTNYGYTF. The DNA for the CDR3 is TGTGCCAGCAGTTACGGGTTTACTAACTATGGCTACACCTTC. The rearrangement uses TRBV28 and TRBJ1-2, with D hard to call. CDR3 length: 14 amino acids. Germline V gene sequence: CDR1 MDHEN, CDR2 SYDVKM. V gave up 4 bases and J gave up 0 bases, with 9 bases separating them.